This TCR beta chain was found in a study of control samples from healthy donors and cancer patients. CDR3 size: 15 residues. The germline V gene encodes CDR1 SGDLS and CDR2 YYNGEE. V trimming: 3 bases; J trimming: 6 bases; junction bases outside the gene matches: 8. Generated by immunoSEQ multiplex PCR, the TCRdb table keeps only in-frame clones and is missing some. The repertoire holds fewer than 200,000 clones, with 96% as singletons. Sequenced sample: blood. The chain recombines TRBV9 with TRBJ2-2; 7 bases match TRBD2. The clonotype comes from a young woman in good health. In DNA form, the CDR3 reads TGTGCCAGCAGCGACACCCTGGGGGGGGCCGGGGAGCTGTTTTTT. It is translated as CASSDTLGGAGELFF.